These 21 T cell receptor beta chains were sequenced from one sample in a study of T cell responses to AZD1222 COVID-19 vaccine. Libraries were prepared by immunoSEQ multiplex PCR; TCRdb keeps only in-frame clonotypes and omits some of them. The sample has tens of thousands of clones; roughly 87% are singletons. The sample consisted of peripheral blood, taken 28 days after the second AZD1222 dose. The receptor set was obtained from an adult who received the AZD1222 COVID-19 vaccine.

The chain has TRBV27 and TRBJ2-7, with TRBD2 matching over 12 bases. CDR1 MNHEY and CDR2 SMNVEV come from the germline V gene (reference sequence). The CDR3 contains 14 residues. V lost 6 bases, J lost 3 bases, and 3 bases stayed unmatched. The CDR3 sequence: CASRRLAGDYEQYV. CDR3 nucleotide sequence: TGTGCCAGCAGGAGACTAGCGGGGGACTACGAGCAGTACGTC.

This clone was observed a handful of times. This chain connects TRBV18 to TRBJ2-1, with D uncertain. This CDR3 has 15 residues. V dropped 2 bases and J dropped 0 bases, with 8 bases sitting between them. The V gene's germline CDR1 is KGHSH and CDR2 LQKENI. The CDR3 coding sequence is TGTGCCAGCTCACCAATGGCGAGCTCCTACAATGAGCAGTTCTTC. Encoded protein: CASSPMASSYNEQFF.

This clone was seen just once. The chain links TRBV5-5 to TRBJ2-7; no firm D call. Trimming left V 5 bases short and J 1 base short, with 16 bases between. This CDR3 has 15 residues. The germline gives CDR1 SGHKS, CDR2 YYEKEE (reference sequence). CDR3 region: CASSRSWDPSYEQYV. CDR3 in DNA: TGTGCCAGCAGTCGATCGTGGGATCCATCCTACGAGCAGTACGTC.

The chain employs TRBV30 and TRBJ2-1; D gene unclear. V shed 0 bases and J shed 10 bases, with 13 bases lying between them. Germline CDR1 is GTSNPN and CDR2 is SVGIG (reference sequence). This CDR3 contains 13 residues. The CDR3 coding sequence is TGTGCCTGGAGTGTAGATGTGAAGTCGGAGCAGTTCTTC. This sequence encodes CAWSVDVKSEQFF.

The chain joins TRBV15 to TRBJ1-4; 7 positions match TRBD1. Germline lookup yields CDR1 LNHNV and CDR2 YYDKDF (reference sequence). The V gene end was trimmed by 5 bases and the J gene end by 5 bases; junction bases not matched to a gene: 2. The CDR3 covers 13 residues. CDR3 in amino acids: CATSWTGNEKLFF. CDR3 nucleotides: TGTGCCACCAGCTGGACAGGAAATGAAAAACTGTTTTTT. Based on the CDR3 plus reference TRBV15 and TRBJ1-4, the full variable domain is DAMVIQNPRYQVTQFGKPVTLSCSQTLNHNVMYWYQQKSSQAPKLLFHYYDKDFNNEADTPDNFQSRRPNTSFCFLDIRSPGLGDTAMYLCATSWTGNEKLFFGSGTQLSVL.

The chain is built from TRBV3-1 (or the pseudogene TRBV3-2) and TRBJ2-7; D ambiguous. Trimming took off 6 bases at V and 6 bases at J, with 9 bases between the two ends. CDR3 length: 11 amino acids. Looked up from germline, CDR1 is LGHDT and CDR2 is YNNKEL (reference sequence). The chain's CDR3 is CASSALTEQYF. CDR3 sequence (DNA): TGTGCCAGCAGTGCCCTTACCGAGCAGTACTTC.

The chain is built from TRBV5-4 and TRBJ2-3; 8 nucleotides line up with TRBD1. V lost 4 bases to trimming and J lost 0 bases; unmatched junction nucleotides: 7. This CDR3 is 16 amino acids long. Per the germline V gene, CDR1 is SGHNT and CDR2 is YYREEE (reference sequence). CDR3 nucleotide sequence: TGTGCCAGCAGCGCCTCAGGGGGCCTCAGCACAGATACGCAGTATTTT. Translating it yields CASSASGGLSTDTQYF.

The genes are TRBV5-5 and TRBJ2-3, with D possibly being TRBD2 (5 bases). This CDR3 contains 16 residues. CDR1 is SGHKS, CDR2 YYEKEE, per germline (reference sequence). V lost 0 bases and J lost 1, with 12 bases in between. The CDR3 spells CASSLAPRGGTDTQYF. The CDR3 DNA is TGTGCCAGCAGCTTGGCCCCCCGGGGTGGCACAGATACGCAGTATTTT.

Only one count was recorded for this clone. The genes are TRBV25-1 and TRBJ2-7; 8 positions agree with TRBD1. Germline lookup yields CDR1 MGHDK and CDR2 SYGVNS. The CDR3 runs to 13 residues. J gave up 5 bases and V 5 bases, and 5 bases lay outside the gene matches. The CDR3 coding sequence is TGTGCCAGCAGTCATTCGGACAGGGACGAGCAGTACTTC. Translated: CASSHSDRDEQYF.

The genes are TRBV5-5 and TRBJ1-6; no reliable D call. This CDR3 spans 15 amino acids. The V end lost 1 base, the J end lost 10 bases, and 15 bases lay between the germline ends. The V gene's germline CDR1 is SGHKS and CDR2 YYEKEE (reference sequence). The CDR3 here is CASSLSWVVQSPLHF. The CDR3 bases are TGTGCCAGCAGCTTGTCGTGGGTCGTTCAATCACCCCTCCACTTT.

The CDR3 spells CASSQGSDTGELFF. CDR3 DNA sequence: TGTGCCAGCAGCCAAGGGTCGGACACCGGGGAGCTGTTTTTT. The chain links TRBV3-1 (or the pseudogene TRBV3-2) to TRBJ2-2, with no clear D. Trimming left V 1 base short and J 3 bases short, with 6 bases between. The CDR3 is 14 residues long. Germline CDR1 reads LGHDT; CDR2 reads YNNKEL (reference sequence).

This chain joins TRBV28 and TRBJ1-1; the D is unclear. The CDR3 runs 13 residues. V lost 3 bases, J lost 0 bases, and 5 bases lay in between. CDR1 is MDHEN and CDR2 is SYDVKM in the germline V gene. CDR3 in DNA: TGTGCCAGCAGTTTCCGAGTGAACACTGAAGCTTTCTTT. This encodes CASSFRVNTEAFF. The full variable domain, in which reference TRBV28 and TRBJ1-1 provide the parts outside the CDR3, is DVKVTQSSRYLVKRTGEKVFLECVQDMDHENMFWYRQDPGLGLRLIYFSYDVKMKEKGDIPEGYSVSREKKERFSLILESASTNQTSMYLCASSFRVNTEAFFGQGTRLTVV.

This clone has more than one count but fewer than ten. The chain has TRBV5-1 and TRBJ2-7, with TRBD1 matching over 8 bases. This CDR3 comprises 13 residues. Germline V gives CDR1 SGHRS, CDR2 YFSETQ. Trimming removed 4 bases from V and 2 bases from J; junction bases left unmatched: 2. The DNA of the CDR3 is TGCGCCAGCAGCCGGACAGGGCCCTACGAGCAGTACTTC. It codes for CASSRTGPYEQYF.

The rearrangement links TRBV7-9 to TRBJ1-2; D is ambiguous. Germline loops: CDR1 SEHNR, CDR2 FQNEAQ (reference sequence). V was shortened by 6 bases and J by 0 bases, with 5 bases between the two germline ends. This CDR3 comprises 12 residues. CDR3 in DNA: TGTGCCAGCAGTAGTACTAACTATGGCTACACCTTC. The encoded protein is CASSSTNYGYTF.

DNA of the CDR3: TGTGCCAGCAGCCGGGACAGGGGGCCCTACGAGCAGTACTTC. As protein: CASSRDRGPYEQYF. The chain is built from TRBV7-3 and TRBJ2-7; 12 bases line up with TRBD1. Germline CDR1 SGHTA, CDR2 FQGTGA. V shed 5 bases and J 2 bases; nucleotides not matched to a gene: 1. The CDR3 loop spans 14 amino acids.

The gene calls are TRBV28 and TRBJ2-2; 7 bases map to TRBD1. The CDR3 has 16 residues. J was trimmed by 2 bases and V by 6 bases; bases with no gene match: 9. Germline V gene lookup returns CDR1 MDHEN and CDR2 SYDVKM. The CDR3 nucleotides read TGTGCCAGCAGCCGAATGGGACAGATAAACACCGGGGAGCTGTTTTTT. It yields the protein CASSRMGQINTGELFF.

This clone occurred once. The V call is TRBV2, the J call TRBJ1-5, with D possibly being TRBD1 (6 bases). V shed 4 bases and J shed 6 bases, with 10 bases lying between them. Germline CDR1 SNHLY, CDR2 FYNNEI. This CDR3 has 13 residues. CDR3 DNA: TGTGCCAGCAGTGGGGGGGGCCCTCAGCCCCAGCATTTT. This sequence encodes CASSGGGPQPQHF.

The CDR3 protein is CASRLTLNTEAFF. In nucleotides, the CDR3 is TGTGCCAGCAGACTGACACTTAACACTGAAGCTTTCTTT. This sequence joins TRBV6-5 and TRBJ1-1; D is ambiguous. CDR3 length: 13 residues. CDR1 MNHEY and CDR2 SVGAGI come from the germline V gene. V was shortened by 6 bases and J by 2 bases, with 10 bases between the two germline ends.

The chain's CDR3 is CASSVERGGQPQHF. The CDR3 nucleotides read TGTGCCAGCAGCGTAGAGAGGGGAGGACAGCCCCAGCATTTT. The gene calls are TRBV9 and TRBJ1-5; D might be TRBD1 (5 bases). The CDR3 covers 14 residues. Germline V gene sequence: CDR1 SGDLS, CDR2 YYNGEE. V dropped 0 bases and J dropped 7 bases, with 11 bases sitting between them.

CDR3 bases: TGTGCCATCAGTGAGTCCCGACAGCCCTATGGCTACACCTTC. It yields the protein CAISESRQPYGYTF. The chain is built from TRBV10-3 and TRBJ1-2, with D perhaps matching TRBD1 (5 bases). CDR1 is ENHRY, CDR2 SYGVKD, per germline. The ends were cut back, 0 bases at V and 4 bases at J, with 9 bases in the middle. The CDR3 spans 14 residues.

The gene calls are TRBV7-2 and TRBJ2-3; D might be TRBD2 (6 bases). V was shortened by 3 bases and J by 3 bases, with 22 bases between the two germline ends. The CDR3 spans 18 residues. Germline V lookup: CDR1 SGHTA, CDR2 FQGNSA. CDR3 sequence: CASSFPPGVQRSTDTQYF. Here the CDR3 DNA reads TGTGCCAGCAGCTTCCCTCCGGGGGTCCAACGAAGTACAGATACGCAGTATTTT.